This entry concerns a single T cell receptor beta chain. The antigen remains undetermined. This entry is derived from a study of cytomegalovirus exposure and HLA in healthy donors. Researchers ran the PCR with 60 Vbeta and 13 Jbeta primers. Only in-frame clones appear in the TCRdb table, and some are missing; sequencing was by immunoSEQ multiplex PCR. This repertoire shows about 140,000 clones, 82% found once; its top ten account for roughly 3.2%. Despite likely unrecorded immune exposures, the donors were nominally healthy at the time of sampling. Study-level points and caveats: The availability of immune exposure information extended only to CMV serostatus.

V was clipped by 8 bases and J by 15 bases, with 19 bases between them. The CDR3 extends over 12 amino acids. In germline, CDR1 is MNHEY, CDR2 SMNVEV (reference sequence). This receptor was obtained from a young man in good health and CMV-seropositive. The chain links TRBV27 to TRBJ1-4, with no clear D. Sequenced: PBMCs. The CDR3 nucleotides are TGTGCCAGCCGCTCCCCCCAATCGCGAGTGTTTTTT. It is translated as CASRSPQSRVFF.